This T cell receptor (beta chain) came from a study of blood T cells in healthy people across ages. About this clonotype itself: The antigen remains unidentified.

PBMCs were isolated at a quantity of at least 7 million per sample. Together with a sample-barcoded 5' primer, a J-beta primer mix was included in a second PCR lasting about 6 to 11 cycles. TCRdb independently ran MiXCR on the 5' RACE reads; one entry per CDR3 protein. The table lists around 870,000 distinct CDR3 sequences, around 26% of them singletons. Study observations and caveats: Changes in expanded clonotypes were possibly confounded, as the CMV status of donors was unknown.

The clonotype was recovered from a woman older than 75 in good health. What was sequenced was blood.

CDR3 loop: CASSLLTGTGHGEQYF. The DNA of the CDR3 is TGTGCCAGCAGCTTACTCACGGGGACAGGGCATGGTGAGCAGTACTTC. V usage is TRBV7-3 and J usage is TRBJ2-1, with TRBD1 identical over 9 bases. The end of the DNA is better explained by TRBJ2-7, so the J call may be wrong. This CDR3 is built from 16 residues. The germline CDR1 and CDR2 sequences are SGHTA and FQGTGA.